The sequence of this TCR beta chain was determined in a study of identifying expanded T cells in peripheral blood. Study-wide results and caveats: Differentially abundant clones: around 1.2 between replicates, 15 to 17 at approximately 13 days, around 19 at four. Variance in clone template counts between approximately two-week samples significantly increased with total template count across all healthy donors.

No infections or other immune events were documented during collection. Germline CDR1 reads MNHNY; CDR2 reads SVGAGI (reference sequence). V shed 6 bases and J 0 bases; nucleotides not matched to a gene: 7. There are 16 residues in the CDR3. Comment on this clone: Its antigen is undetermined.

Produced via immunoSEQ multiplex PCR; TCRdb's table is partial and in-frame only. The sample holds approximately 100,000 clones; 85% to 90% are singletons and the top ten take over 15%. The sequenced sample consisted of blood. The sequence was collected from a person aged 18 to 70 in good health. The chain has TRBV6-6 and TRBJ2-1; 8 nucleotides line up with TRBD1. The CDR3 spells CASRSRTGSSYNEQFF. CDR3 nucleotide sequence: TGTGCCAGCAGATCCCGGACAGGGAGCTCCTACAATGAGCAGTTCTTC.